The 17 T cell receptor beta chains below were found in one sample sequenced in a study of T cells in Graves' hyperthyroidism and ophthalmopathy (dated 2019 in TCRdb). Library preparation employed multiplex PCR. The run used an Illumina HiSeq 2000. Amplification of TCR beta CDR3 regions was carried out from RNA transcripts. The first round of RT-PCR for the TCR CDR3 was performed with the HTBI primer set and the Qiagen OneStep RT-PCR kit. In TCRdb, the public reads were trimmed at Q25 with fastp and aligned with MiXCR, with productive beta chains retained. Each entry is one CDR3 protein sequence, shown with its most common DNA and genes. Within this sample are some 600,000 distinct CDR3 sequences, with more than 11% of them counted one time only. In total, the top ten clones hold roughly 5.5% of the sample. Sequenced: blood. The origin of the receptors is a woman in her 30s with Graves' hyperthyroidism that later progressed to Graves' ophthalmopathy.

The rearrangement uses TRBV7-6 and TRBJ1-1; TRBD1 might be the D (6 bases). The V and J ends lost 5 bases and 1 base respectively, with 14 bases between them. CDR1 is SGHVS, CDR2 FNYEAQ, per germline. The CDR3 sequence is 15 residues long. The CDR3 sequence: CASSRGGAANTEAFF. The CDR3, as DNA: TGTGCCAGCAGCCGGGGGGGGGCTGCGAACACTGAAGCTTTCTTT.

This clonotype was seen more than once but under ten times. V gene TRBV20-1 combines with J gene TRBJ2-3, with 7 bases lining up with TRBD2. The CDR3 totals 14 residues. The V gene end was trimmed by 3 bases and the J gene end by 7 bases; junction bases not matched to a gene: 10. Germline CDR1 and CDR2: DFQATT and SNEGSKA (reference sequence). The CDR3 region has the DNA TGCAGTGCTAGGGTTGGGGCTAGCGGAAATACGCAGTATTTT. This codes for CSARVGASGNTQYF.

This chain links TRBV20-1 with TRBJ2-3; D is possibly TRBD1 or TRBD2 (5 bases each). There are 14 residues in the CDR3. Per the germline V gene, CDR1 is DFQATT and CDR2 is SNEGSKA (reference sequence). This chain's CDR3 is CNAGATISTDTQYF. In nucleotides, the CDR3 is TGCAATGCCGGGGCGACTATAAGCACAGATACGCAGTATTTT.

This clonotype came up many times. The chain uses TRBV12-3 or TRBV12-4 and TRBJ1-1; 7 nucleotides match TRBD1. The CDR3 runs to 14 residues. V lost 4 bases to trimming and J lost 3 bases; unmatched junction nucleotides: 5. Written as DNA, the CDR3 is TGTGCCAGCAGTTCTACAGGGACAGACACTGAAGCTTTCTTT. This sequence encodes CASSSTGTDTEAFF.

This clonotype was counted a few times. The chain combines TRBV7-3 with TRBJ2-3, with 8 bases lining up with TRBD2. The CDR3 extends over 19 amino acids. V lost 1 base and J lost 2; bases outside the gene matches: 14. In germline, CDR1 is SGHTA, CDR2 FQGTGA. CDR3 sequence reads: CASSLSRAGGSSNTDTQYF. The CDR3 nucleotides read TGTGCCAGCAGCTTAAGCCGGGCGGGAGGTTCCTCTAACACAGATACGCAGTATTTT.

V usage is TRBV27 and J usage is TRBJ1-4; possible D gene TRBD1, 5 bases. CDR3 length equals 12 residues. V lost 3 bases and J lost 11, with 10 bases in between. Germline assignment: CDR1 MNHEY and CDR2 SMNVEV (reference sequence). The CDR3 DNA reads TGTGCCAGCAGTTTGCGAGAGGGGAAACTGTTTTTT. It translates to CASSLREGKLFF.

This clonotype showed up just a few times. This chain joins TRBV4-2 and TRBJ2-1, with D maybe TRBD2 (6 bases). Germline V gives CDR1 LGHNA, CDR2 YNFKEQ. V was shortened by 0 bases and J by 10 bases, with 19 bases between the two germline ends. The CDR3 consists of 16 residues. The DNA of the CDR3 is TGTGCCAGCAGCCAAGATGAGCGGGTGAGGCGTAACGAGCAGTTCTTC. It codes for CASSQDERVRRNEQFF.

This clonotype has ten or more counts. The J gene is TRBJ1-6, the V gene TRBV6-1; 11 positions match TRBD1. Germline-derived CDR1 and CDR2 are MNHNS and SASEGT. The CDR3 spans 15 residues. Trimming at V came to 6 bases and at J to 8 bases, leaving 6 bases not matched to a gene. CDR3: CASRPGTGGDSPLHF. In DNA form, the CDR3 reads TGTGCCAGCAGGCCCGGGACAGGGGGAGATTCACCCCTCCACTTT.

The chain joins TRBV2 to TRBJ1-5, with unresolved D. CDR1 and CDR2 (germline): SNHLY, FYNNEI. Trimming removed 4 bases from V and 0 bases from J, with 10 bases in between. The CDR3 is made up of 15 amino acids. CDR3 amino acids: CASSVGRHSNQPQHF. CDR3 sequence (DNA): TGTGCCAGCAGTGTAGGCAGACATAGCAATCAGCCCCAGCATTTT. The complete variable domain, with remaining parts taken from reference TRBV2 and TRBJ1-5, reads EPEVTQTPSHQVTQMGQEVILRCVPISNHLYFYWYRQILGQKVEFLVSFYNNEISEKSEIFDDQFSVERPDGSNFTLKIRSTKLEDSAMYFCASSVGRHSNQPQHFGDGTRLSIL.

The chain recombines TRBV19 with TRBJ1-1, with D unclear. The V end was cut by 1 base, the J end by 0 bases, with 9 bases between. CDR3 size: 15 residues. Germline V gene lookup returns CDR1 LNHDA and CDR2 SQIVND (reference sequence). Here the CDR3 reads CASSIGPGMNTEAFF. The DNA of the CDR3 is TGTGCCAGTAGTATAGGCCCAGGAATGAACACTGAAGCTTTCTTT.

The sample holds many counts of this clonotype. V usage is TRBV7-2 and J usage is TRBJ1-1; D uncertain. Trimming removed 1 base at V and 1 base at J, with 7 bases between. CDR3 length equals 14 residues. CDR1 SGHTA and CDR2 FQGNSA come from the germline V gene. The CDR3 coding sequence is TGTGCCAGCAGCTTAGTAGTAACGAACACTGAAGCTTTCTTT. This gives the protein CASSLVVTNTEAFF.

This clonotype appeared many times. The chain couples TRBV20-1 to TRBJ1-3; a weak D match, TRBD1 (6 bases). Germline V gives CDR1 DFQATT, CDR2 SNEGSKA (reference sequence). This CDR3 has 15 residues. Deletions cut 0 bases from V and 2 bases from J, with 11 bases between. As DNA, the CDR3 is TGCAGTGCTAGAGACCTGGGACACACTGGAAACACCATATATTTT. Translated, it gives CSARDLGHTGNTIYF.

This clonotype was recorded a few times. This chain joins TRBV12-5 and TRBJ2-2; TRBD2 aligns across 13 bases. Losses at the gene ends were 5 bases for V and 4 bases for J; bases not matched to a gene: 7. The CDR3 is made up of 17 amino acids. Germline V CDR1 and CDR2: LGHNT, FRNRAP. The DNA of the CDR3 is TGTGCTAGTGGTCTAGGACTAGCGGGAGTTGTCACCGGGGAGCTGTTTTTT. This sequence encodes CASGLGLAGVVTGELFF.

A note on this clonotype: A much larger clone is a single base away; this may be a read error. This chain uses TRBV10-3 with TRBJ2-5, with TRBD1 identical over 7 bases. Trimming at V came to 8 bases and at J to 1 base, leaving 7 bases not matched to a gene. Germline CDR1 is ENHRY and CDR2 is SYGVKD. The CDR3 runs to 14 residues. CDR3 sequence: CAIFSGTVQETQYF. The CDR3 region has the DNA TGTGCCATCTTTTCCGGGACAGTCCAAGAGACCCAGTACTTC.

In this sample, this clonotype turned up many times. The chain carries TRBV29-1 and TRBJ1-1; TRBD1 matches at 9 bases. CDR1 and CDR2 (germline): SQVTM, ANQGSEA. This CDR3 is 12 amino acids long. J was trimmed by 5 bases and V by 7 bases; bases with no gene match: 5. The CDR3, as DNA: TGCAGCGGTAGACAGGGGGTAACTGAAGCTTTCTTT. Translated, it gives CSGRQGVTEAFF.

A note on this clonotype: This may be a read error, as it is one base from a much larger clone. The chain uses TRBV6-1 and TRBJ2-5; 7 nucleotides line up with TRBD1. CDR1 is MNHNS, CDR2 SASEGT, per germline. V lost 7 bases to trimming and J lost 5 bases; unmatched junction nucleotides: 10. This CDR3 region has 14 residues. Here the CDR3 reads CASTKAGGLETQYF. CDR3 DNA sequence: TGTGCCAGCACTAAGGCAGGGGGATTGGAGACCCAGTACTTC.

This clonotype has a handful of counts. The V gene is TRBV12-5, the J gene TRBJ2-7; D not certain. V shed 4 bases and J shed 3 bases, with 22 bases lying between them. Germline CDR1 LGHNT, CDR2 FRNRAP. The CDR3 extends over 17 amino acids. The CDR3 loop reads CASGSQIPPAVIYEQYF. In DNA, the CDR3 is TGTGCTAGTGGTTCCCAAATCCCCCCAGCCGTGATCTACGAGCAGTACTTC.